Listed below are T cell receptor beta chains from one sample, sequenced in a study of CD8+ T cells in alopecia areata. The assay was immunoSEQ multiplex PCR, and TCRdb's table has in-frame clones only and misses some. Of approximately 66,000 clones in the sample, 50% to 75% were seen once. The source material was CD8+ T cells sorted from blood, sampled at week 0. The source of these receptors is a human donor with alopecia areata. CDR3s include the opening cysteine and the closing phenylalanine or tryptophan. Fields, in order: clone size, J gene, D gene, V gene, CDR3 protein, CDR3 DNA. A D gene is named only where the DNA matches it firmly. Rows give clone size only sometimes, using once, few, many, or a class for an expanded clone.

clone size: -; J gene: TRBJ2-5; D gene: -; V gene: TRBV18; CDR3 protein: CASSPRYDQETQYF; CDR3 DNA: TGTGCCAGCTCACCTCGGTACGACCAAGAGACCCAGTACTTC
clone size: -; J gene: TRBJ2-5; D gene: TRBD1; V gene: TRBV11-2; CDR3 protein: CASSSLRDREETQYF; CDR3 DNA: TGTGCCAGCAGCTCCCTCCGGGACAGGGAAGAGACCCAGTACTTC
clone size: -; J gene: TRBJ2-7; D gene: TRBD1; V gene: TRBV29-1; CDR3 protein: CSVETGTAYEQYF; CDR3 DNA: TGCAGCGTTGAAACCGGGACAGCCTACGAGCAGTACTTC
clone size: -; J gene: TRBJ2-5; D gene: -; V gene: TRBV28; CDR3 protein: CASSLQGRGLQETQYF; CDR3 DNA: TGTGCCAGCAGTTTACAAGGGAGAGGGTTACAAGAGACCCAGTACTTC
clone size: once; J gene: TRBJ2-7; D gene: -; V gene: TRBV11-2; CDR3 protein: CASSLEETGDTYEQYF; CDR3 DNA: TGTGCCAGCAGCTTAGAAGAGACAGGAGACACCTACGAGCAGTACTTC
clone size: few; J gene: TRBJ2-2; D gene: -; V gene: TRBV7-3; CDR3 protein: CASSQAYTGELFF; CDR3 DNA: TGTGCCAGCAGTCAAGCGTACACCGGGGAGCTGTTTTTT
clone size: -; J gene: TRBJ1-1; D gene: -; V gene: TRBV9; CDR3 protein: CASSSGAGHTEAFF; CDR3 DNA: TGTGCCAGCAGCTCCGGGGCAGGGCACACTGAAGCTTTCTTT
clone size: -; J gene: TRBJ2-7; D gene: -; V gene: TRBV2; CDR3 protein: CASTPTNEQYF; CDR3 DNA: TGTGCCAGCACCCCTACGAACGAGCAGTACTTC
clone size: -; J gene: TRBJ2-7; D gene: TRBD1; V gene: TRBV7-2; CDR3 protein: CASSSGTGGYEQYF; CDR3 DNA: TGTGCCAGCAGCTCCGGGACAGGGGGCTACGAGCAGTACTTC
clone size: -; J gene: TRBJ1-1; D gene: -; V gene: TRBV30; CDR3 protein: CAWSQGGEAFF; CDR3 DNA: TGTGCCTGGAGTCAGGGAGGGGAAGCTTTCTTT